Listed below are T cell receptor beta chains from one sample, sequenced in a study of T cells in Graves' hyperthyroidism and ophthalmopathy. TCRdb ran MiXCR on the multiplex PCR reads and lists one entry per CDR3 protein. The sample records 500,000 to 700,000 distinct CDR3 sequences, approximately 15% being singletons. The source material was blood. These receptors came from a woman aged 18 to 35 with Graves' hyperthyroidism. CDR3s include the opening cysteine and the closing phenylalanine or tryptophan. D genes are given only for firm matches. The size entry is marked missing in some rows and otherwise reads once, few, many or a size class.

>many|TRBV13|.|TRBJ1-1
CASSSKPNTEAFF
TGTGCCAGCAGCTCGAAACCGAACACTGAAGCTTTCTTT
>.|TRBV6-1|TRBD1|TRBJ1-6
CASTQGNSPLHF
TGTGCCAGCACACAGGGGAATTCACCCCTCCACTTT
>many|TRBV6-2/TRBV6-3|.|TRBJ2-3
CASSPPAPRTDTQYF
TGTGCCAGCAGTCCCCCGGCGCCGCGCACAGATACGCAGTATTTT
>many|TRBV2|.|TRBJ1-2
CASSYRRVNYGYTF
TGTGCCAGCAGCTACAGAAGAGTTAACTATGGCTACACCTTC
>.|TRBV19|.|TRBJ1-1
CASKSRGMNTEAFF
TGTGCCAGTAAGAGTAGGGGAATGAACACTGAAGCTTTCTTT
>.|TRBV20-1|TRBD1|TRBJ2-5
CSADRGGETQYF
TGCAGTGCTGACAGGGGCGGAGAGACCCAGTACTTC
>many|TRBV3-1|TRBD2|TRBJ2-3
CASSPVLADTDTQYF
TGTGCCAGCAGCCCTGTTCTAGCGGACACAGATACGCAGTATTTT
>many|TRBV28|.|TRBJ1-1
CASSLGWNTEAFF
TGTGCCAGCAGCTTGGGCTGGAACACTGAAGCTTTCTTT
>few|TRBV30|.|TRBJ1-1
CAWTAAPRNTEAFF
TGTGCCTGGACGGCGGCCCCTAGAAACACTGAAGCTTTCTTT
>few|TRBV28|.|TRBJ2-7
CASSSGEGARYEQYF
TGTGCCAGCAGTTCCGGGGAGGGGGCAAGGTACGAGCAGTACTTC
>many|TRBV11-1|TRBD2|TRBJ2-5
CASSNRAGGMRETQYF
TGTGCCAGCAGCAACCGAGCGGGAGGAATGAGAGAGACCCAGTACTTC
>few|TRBV29-1|TRBD1|TRBJ2-7
CSVRTGPGEQYF
TGCAGCGTTAGGACAGGGCCGGGCGAGCAGTACTTC
>many|TRBV3-1|.|TRBJ2-2
CASRRQADTGELFF
TGTGCCAGCAGACGGCAGGCGGACACCGGGGAGCTGTTTTTT
>few|TRBV18|.|TRBJ2-7
CASSPFDGTHNSYEQYF
TGTGCCAGCTCACCATTTGACGGGACACATAACTCCTACGAGCAGTACTTC
>.|TRBV19|.|TRBJ1-4
CASSAIPSEKLFF
TGTGCCAGTTCCGCAATTCCTTCAGAAAAACTGTTTTTT
>.|TRBV19|TRBD1|TRBJ1-5
CASSWTGGNQPQHF
TGTGCCAGTAGTTGGACAGGAGGCAATCAGCCCCAGCATTTT
>many|TRBV2|TRBD1|TRBJ1-3
CASSTGGNTIYF
TGTGCCAGTTCGACAGGGGGGAACACCATATATTTT
>many|TRBV24-1|TRBD2|TRBJ2-1
CATSDPTSGTYNEQFF
TGTGCCACCAGTGATCCGACTAGCGGTACCTACAATGAGCAGTTCTTC
>.|TRBV3-1|.|TRBJ1-6
CASSRGQENSPLHF
TGTGCCAGCAGCCGGGGACAAGAGAATTCACCCCTCCACTTT
>.|TRBV13|TRBD2|TRBJ2-2
CASSSSGTSTGELFF
TGTGCCAGCAGCTCAAGCGGGACCAGCACCGGGGAGCTGTTTTTT